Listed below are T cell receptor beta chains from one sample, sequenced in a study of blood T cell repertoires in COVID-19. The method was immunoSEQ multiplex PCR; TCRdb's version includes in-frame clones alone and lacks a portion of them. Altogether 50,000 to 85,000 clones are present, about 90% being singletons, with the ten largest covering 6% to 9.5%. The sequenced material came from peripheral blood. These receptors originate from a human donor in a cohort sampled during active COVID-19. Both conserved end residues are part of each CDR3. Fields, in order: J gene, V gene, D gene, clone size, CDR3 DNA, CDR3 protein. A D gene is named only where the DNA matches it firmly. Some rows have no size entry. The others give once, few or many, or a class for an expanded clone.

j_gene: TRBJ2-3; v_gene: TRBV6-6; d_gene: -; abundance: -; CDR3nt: TGTGCCAGCAGTTACTCGGTAGCGGAGTTCACAGATACGCAGTATTTT; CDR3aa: CASSYSVAEFTDTQYF
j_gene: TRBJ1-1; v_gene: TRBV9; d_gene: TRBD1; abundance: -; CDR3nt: TGTGCCAGCAGCGTAGATACAGGGGGGAACACTGAAGCTTTCTTT; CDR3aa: CASSVDTGGNTEAFF
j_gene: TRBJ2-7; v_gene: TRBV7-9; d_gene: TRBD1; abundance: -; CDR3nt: TGTGCCAGCAGCTTAGATGGGACAGGGGGATCCGAGCAGTACTTC; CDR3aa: CASSLDGTGGSEQYF
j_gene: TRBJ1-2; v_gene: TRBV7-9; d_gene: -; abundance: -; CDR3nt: TGTGCCAGCAGCTTGCCAGGGAATCGGGATGGCTACACCTTC; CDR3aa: CASSLPGNRDGYTF
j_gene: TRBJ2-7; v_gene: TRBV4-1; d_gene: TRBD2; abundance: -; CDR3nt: TGCGCCAGCAGCCAAGTACTAGCGGGTAAGGTTCCCTACGAGCAGTACTTC; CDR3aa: CASSQVLAGKVPYEQYF
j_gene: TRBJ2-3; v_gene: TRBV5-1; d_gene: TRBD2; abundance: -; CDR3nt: TGCGCCAGCAGCTTCCGGCTAGCGGGAGCAGATACGCAGTATTTT; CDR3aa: CASSFRLAGADTQYF
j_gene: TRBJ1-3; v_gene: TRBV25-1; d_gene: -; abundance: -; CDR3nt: TGTGCCAGCAGTGAGACAGATTTCTCTGGAAACACCATATATTTT; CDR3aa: CASSETDFSGNTIYF
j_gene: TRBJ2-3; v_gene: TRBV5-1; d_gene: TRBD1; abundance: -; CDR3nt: TGCGCCAGCAGCCCCGGACAGGGTAGCACAGATACGCAGTATTTT; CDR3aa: CASSPGQGSTDTQYF
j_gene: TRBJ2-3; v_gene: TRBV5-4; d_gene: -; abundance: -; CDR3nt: TGTGCCAGCAGCTTTCCCCCCGCAGATACGCAGTATTTT; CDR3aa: CASSFPPADTQYF
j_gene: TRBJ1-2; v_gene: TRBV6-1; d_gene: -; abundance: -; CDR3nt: TGTGCCAGCAGTGAAGCCCCACACCCTCGGGGTGGCTACACCTTC; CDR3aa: CASSEAPHPRGGYTF
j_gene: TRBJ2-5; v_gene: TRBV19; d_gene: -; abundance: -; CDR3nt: TGTGCCAGTAGTACCCTGGAGGGAGAGACCCAGTACTTC; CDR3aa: CASSTLEGETQYF
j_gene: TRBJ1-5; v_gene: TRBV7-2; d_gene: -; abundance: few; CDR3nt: TGTGCCAGCAGCTCGACAGGATGGCCCCAGCATTTT; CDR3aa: CASSSTGWPQHF
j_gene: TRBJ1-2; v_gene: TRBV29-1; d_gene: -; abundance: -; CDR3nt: TGCAGCGTTGGGAGGGATCGGGATGGCTACACCTTC; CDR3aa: CSVGRDRDGYTF
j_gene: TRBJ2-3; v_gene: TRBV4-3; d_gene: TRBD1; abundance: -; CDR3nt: TGCGCCAGCAGCCCCTCCCAGGGGGTACGCACAGATACGCAGTATTTT; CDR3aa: CASSPSQGVRTDTQYF
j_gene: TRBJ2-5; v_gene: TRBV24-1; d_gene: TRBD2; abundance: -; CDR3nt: TGTGCCACCAGTGACCCGGGGGGGGCTAGCGGGGGCCAAGAGACCCAGTACTTC; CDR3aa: CATSDPGGASGGQETQYF
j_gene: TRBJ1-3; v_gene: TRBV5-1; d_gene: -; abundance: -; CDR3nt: TGCGCCAGCAGCTTGAGGTCCACAGGTGACTCTGGAAACACCATATATTTT; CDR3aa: CASSLRSTGDSGNTIYF
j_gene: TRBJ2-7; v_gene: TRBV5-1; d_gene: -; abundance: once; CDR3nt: TGCGCCAGCAGAGGCGCGGGGCCAAACTCTCGCGAGCAGTACTTC; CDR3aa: CASRGAGPNSREQYF
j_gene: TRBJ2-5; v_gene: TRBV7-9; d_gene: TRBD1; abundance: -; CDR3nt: TGTGCCAGCAGCCCCTGGGCAGGGGGATACCAAGAGACCCAGTACTTC; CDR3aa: CASSPWAGGYQETQYF
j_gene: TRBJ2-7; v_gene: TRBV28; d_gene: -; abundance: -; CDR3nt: TGTGCCAGCAAACGAGTTGGGACACCAGTAGAGGAGCAGTACTTC; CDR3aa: CASKRVGTPVEEQYF
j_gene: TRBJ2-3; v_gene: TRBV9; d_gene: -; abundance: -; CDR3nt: TGTGCCAGCAGCGTAGTAGCCGGCGGAGATACGCAGTATTTT; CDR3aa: CASSVVAGGDTQYF
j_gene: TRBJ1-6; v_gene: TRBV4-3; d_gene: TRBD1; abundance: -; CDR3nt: TGCGCCAGCAGCCAAGAACCGGTGGGCAAAATCGGGACAGCTGATAATTCACCCCTCCACTTT; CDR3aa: CASSQEPVGKIGTADNSPLHF
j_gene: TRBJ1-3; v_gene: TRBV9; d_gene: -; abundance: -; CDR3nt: TGTGCCAGCAGCGTAGCGAGCGTCAGGGGCTCTGGAAACACCATATATTTT; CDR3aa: CASSVASVRGSGNTIYF
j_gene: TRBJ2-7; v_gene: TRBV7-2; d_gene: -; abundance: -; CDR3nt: TGTGCCAGCAGCCCTGCCTACGAGCAGTACTTC; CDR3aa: CASSPAYEQYF
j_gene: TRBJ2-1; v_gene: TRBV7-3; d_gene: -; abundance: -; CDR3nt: TGTGCCAGCAGCTGGTCGGGGGGCCGCGTCAACAATGAGCAGTTCTTC; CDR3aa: CASSWSGGRVNNEQFF
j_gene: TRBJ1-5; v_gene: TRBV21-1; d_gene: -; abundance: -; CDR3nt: TGTGCCAGCAGCAATGAGGGCTGGCCCCAGCATTTT; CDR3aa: CASSNEGWPQHF
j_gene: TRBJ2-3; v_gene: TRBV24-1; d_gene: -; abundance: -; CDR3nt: TGTGCCACCAGTGATTTGGGGGCCGTCGAGGATACGCAGTATTTT; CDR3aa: CATSDLGAVEDTQYF